This T cell receptor (beta chain) was sequenced for a study of beta chain features in type 1 diabetes. Study-level results: Moderate but significant shortening of TCRB CDR3s was recorded in all four CD4+ subsets from Type 1 diabetes patients.

Deletions cut 8 bases from V and 2 bases from J, with 12 bases between. This CDR3 has 14 amino acids. Germline V gene lookup returns CDR1 MNHNY and CDR2 SVGAGI (reference sequence). Sequencing targeted expressed TCRB transcripts, as all isolated RNA had been reverse transcribed. Only in-frame clones appear in the TCRdb table, and some are missing; sequencing was by immunoSEQ multiplex PCR. The sample includes about 300,000 clones, roughly 12% seen only once; the top ten take over 0.014%. This clone was seen more than once but under ten times. The antigen is undetermined. The sample was naive CD4+ T cells from blood. This chain connects TRBV6-6 to TRBJ2-2, with D perhaps TRBD1 (6 bases). The TCR comes from a woman between 18 and 30 years old with type 1 diabetes. CDR3: CASGQRQNTGELFF. For the CDR3, the DNA is TGTGCCAGCGGACAGCGTCAAAACACCGGGGAGCTGTTTTTT.